The present TCR beta chain was sequenced within a study of cytomegalovirus exposure and HLA in healthy donors. Study-level findings and limits: The majority of CMV-associated TCR beta chains were reported as apparently HLA-restricted in a later analysis. With DRB1 most and HLA-C fewest, TCR association rates differed between HLA loci in a later analysis.

In the case of this clone: Its target is unknown.

There are 15 residues in the CDR3. Both 60 Vbeta primers and 13 Jbeta primers went into the PCR. Only in-frame clones appear in the TCRdb table, and some are missing; sequencing was by immunoSEQ multiplex PCR. The table includes about 150,000 clones, 70% to 80% detected once. The receptor's source is a woman aged 25 to 39 in good health and CMV-seropositive. This sequence joins TRBV21-1 and TRBJ2-1; TRBD2 is the table's D call and was not checked against the DNA. TRBV21-1 is recorded as a pseudogene. Sequenced material: PBMCs. The DNA for the CDR3 is TGTGCCACTCCAACGGGGGAGGAGCACTACAATGAGCAGTTCTTC. Its translation: CATPTGEEHYNEQFF.